The rows below give T cell receptor beta chains drawn from one sample of a study of CD8 T cells in ankylosing spondylitis. Using its own MiXCR run on the 5' RACE reads, TCRdb lists one record per CDR3 protein. Altogether roughly 490,000 distinct CDR3 sequences are present, approximately 5.3% being singletons, with the ten largest covering approximately 3.5%. What was sequenced was blood, either unsorted or a sorted T cell fraction (not recorded which). These receptors were obtained from a male donor with ankylosing spondylitis. Both conserved end residues are part of each CDR3. The D gene is left open where the match is weak. The size entry gives once, few, many or a size class.

CDR3nt	CDR3aa	d_gene	v_gene	j_gene	abundance
TGTGCCAGCAGTAGGGCCCTTACAGGGGGTTATTCCGGGGAGCTGTTTTTT	CASSRALTGGYSGELFF	TRBD1	TRBV5-4	TRBJ2-2	many
TGTGCCAGCAGTCGTCCCACTCGCGGAGGCAGCTCCTACAATGAGCAGTTCTTC	CASSRPTRGGSSYNEQFF	.	TRBV6-1	TRBJ2-1	many
TGTGCCAGCAGTTTCTTCGGGACTAGGTCATACGAGCAGTACTTC	CASSFFGTRSYEQYF	TRBD2	TRBV27	TRBJ2-7	many
TGTGCCAGCAGCCAACCGACAGGTTACACCACTGAAGCTTTCTTT	CASSQPTGYTTEAFF	.	TRBV4-2	TRBJ1-1	many
TGCAGTGCGAGAAGGGGGGGGTTAGTCACAGATACGCAGTATTTT	CSARRGGLVTDTQYF	.	TRBV20-1	TRBJ2-3	many
TGTGCCAGCAGTGAATATCGGGGTACGTCCAAAGAGACCCAGTACTTC	CASSEYRGTSKETQYF	.	TRBV25-1	TRBJ2-5	few
TGTGCCAGCAGTTTGACAGGGCTTAGGTATGAGCAGTTCTTC	CASSLTGLRYEQFF	TRBD1	TRBV12-3/TRBV12-4	TRBJ2-1	many
TGCAGTGCTAGGGACAGGATCCTCAATGAGCAGTTCTTC	CSARDRILNEQFF	TRBD1	TRBV20-1	TRBJ2-1	many
TGTGCCAGCAGCCTCGCCGTGGGGGCCCGGAATCAGCCCCAGCATTTT	CASSLAVGARNQPQHF	.	TRBV5-6	TRBJ1-5	many
TGTGCCAGCAGTCGGTCAGGGGGCGCGGGTAATCAGCCCCAGCATTTT	CASSRSGGAGNQPQHF	TRBD1	TRBV6-2/TRBV6-3	TRBJ1-5	many